The T cell receptor beta chain described here comes from a study of blood T cells in healthy people across ages. Concerning this clonotype: As yet, its antigen is unknown.

Study-wide points: Correlation between TCR beta diversity and naive T cell percentage was strong.

Alongside a J-beta primer mix, a sample-barcoded 5' primer served in a second PCR lasting roughly 7 to 11 cycles. In TCRdb, the 5' RACE reads were re-called with MiXCR into one record per CDR3 protein. The table includes some 1.6 million distinct CDR3 sequences, almost 35% detected once. Trimming cost V 6 bases and J 0 bases, with 13 bases left between them. CDR3 length equals 15 residues. The V and J genes are TRBV12-3 or TRBV12-4 and TRBJ2-3; D is unresolved. This TCR derives from a woman under 40 in good health. The specimen was blood. This chain's CDR3 is CASRQNTASTDTQYF. In DNA, the CDR3 is TGTGCCAGCAGACAAAACACGGCTAGCACAGATACGCAGTATTTT.